This T cell receptor (beta chain) originates from a study of identical twins. Study-wide points: Invariant cells of the MAIT and iNKT types might have partly distorted the zero-insertion analyses.

Details on this clonotype: Antigen unknown.

TCRdb re-called the 5' RACE reads through MiXCR, storing one row per CDR3 protein. The sample shows some 460,000 distinct CDR3 sequences, 12% to 15% of them seen only once. The CDR3 loop spans 13 amino acids. Germline CDR1 MDHEN, CDR2 SYDVKM. V dropped 7 bases and J dropped 2; count of bases not matched to a gene: 5. The sample was also linked to a second study, of yellow fever vaccine responses in identical twins.

The V gene is TRBV28, the J gene TRBJ2-7, with TRBD1 matching over 7 bases. The sequence was collected from a woman aged 18-35 years in good health. What was sequenced was CD4+ T cells sorted from blood. CDR3 sequence reads: CASTNRGTYEQYF. The DNA for the CDR3 is TGTGCCAGCACCAACAGGGGTACCTACGAGCAGTACTTC.